The entry below describes one T cell receptor beta chain. This clonotype was seen more than once but under ten times. It has no known antigen specificity. Base quality data are lacking; no much larger clone is found one base away. This entry comes from a study of blood T cells in healthy people across ages (dated by TCRdb to the mid-2010s). Background on the whole study: In model experiments, template switching captured about one uniquely barcoded TCR beta cDNA molecule for every two T cells. The study measured age-related changes in TCR beta repertoire diversity using deep sequencing normalized with unique cDNA molecular identifiers. For two donors (one aged 18 to 29 and one aged 80 or older), the study analyzed two additional independent replicas of 1 million unique cDNA reads from the same blood draw. Four age groups were formed from the donors: young (average 16 years), middle-aged (approximately 40), aged (under 70) and long-lived (about 75).

The library was produced with 5' RACE. Sequenced using an Illumina HiSeq 2500. The second PCR ran for about 6 to 12 cycles and used a J-beta primer mix along with a sample-barcoded 5' primer. A template-switch 5' adaptor carrying 12 random nucleotides introduced a unique molecular identifier onto each TCR beta cDNA molecule. Each sample yielded at least 2.5 million CDR3-containing paired-end reads. First-strand cDNA was synthesized from all RNA with the Mint cDNA synthesis kit, primed by a TRBC-specific oligonucleotide. After uracil-DNA glycosylase treatment, a first 18-cycle PCR used universal primers M1SS and BC2_uni_R on all cDNA. On the authors' methods: For normalization, 1 million high-quality reads, each with a distinct molecular identifier, were randomly selected from each sample. Instead of being binned into consensus sequences, reads that shared molecular identifiers were thrown out. CDR3 identification, clonotype clustering and error correction used MiTCR with a Q25 quality threshold and the strictest error-elimination algorithm. A nonparametric unseen species model using Euler transformation provided a lower-bound estimate of total TCR beta diversity. Using fastp at Q25 and MiXCR, TCRdb reprocessed the public reads and kept productive beta chains. A single entry per CDR3 protein holds the most common genes and DNA from its merged rows. These V and J calls originate from TCRdb's pipeline instead of the authors' own analysis. For this sample the table gives about 800,000 distinct CDR3 sequences, of which 20% to 30% were detected only once. Approximately 3.7% of the sample lies in the top ten.

Trimming costs V 3 bases and J 0 bases, and their ends lie 12 bases apart. The CDR3 starts with the cysteine, ends with the phenylalanine, and has 15 residues. The only DNA kept is the CDR3, 45 bases in frame from the first base. From the germline V gene, CDR1 is MNHNS and CDR2 is SASEGT. Results and caveats for the whole study, not just this receptor: A strong correlation was found between observed TCR beta diversity and the percentage of naive T cells measured by flow cytometry. As age increased, observed TCR beta diversity per million T cells dropped in a roughly linear way, and a significant reduction was already evident by age about 40. Compared with the aged group, the long-lived group had more naive CD4+ T cells, fewer expanded clones and increased TCR diversity, a pattern suggesting age selection. Bulk unsorted PBMC profiling prevented conclusive comparison of naive and antigen-experienced compartments. The CMV infection status of donors was not known, potentially confounding age-related changes in expanded clonotypes. Estimates of total diversity from one million sequenced T cells were regarded as lower bounds and underestimates.

Donors were 35 to 40 systemically healthy Caucasian individuals from Russia aged roughly 6 to 95 years. Around 10 milliliters of peripheral blood were drawn from each donor into EDTA-treated Vacutainer tubes. Ficoll-Paque density-gradient centrifugation was used to isolate PBMCs, with at least 6 million obtained per sample. Trizol reagent was used to extract total RNA from PBMCs, with at least 5.5 micrograms per sample. For every donor, an aliquot of PBMCs went through flow cytometry to measure the percentages of naive CD45RAhigh/CD27high T cells. These records were also assigned to another study, of T cells of mothers and their children. The second study, in turn, reports: Nine systemically healthy Caucasian individuals served as donors, namely three mothers together with their six children. cDNA synthesis consumed the entire amount of extracted RNA, loaded at about 1.5 ug RNA in each 15 ul reaction. In the second PCR, sample barcodes and 2-4 random nucleotides were introduced via the M1S primer. Over 8.5 million TCR beta CDR3 reads came from each mother, compared with a few million reads from each child. In both related and unrelated pairs, thymic selection shapes the output of TCR recombination in a similar way, with inherited differences having only a minor effect. Normalized repertoire overlap was always slightly but never significantly higher in related than unrelated mother-child pairs. No persistent microchimeric T cell clones were detected, at a sensitivity of 80 to 100 clones per million clonotypes. The study used deep NGS to compare TCR beta repertoires of mothers and children, seeking features distinguishing related mother-child pairs from unrelated individuals. The mean age was about 40 +/- 4 years for the mothers and approximately 11 +/- 4 years for the children. After adapters were ligated using NEBNext reagents, the libraries underwent 100+100 nt paired-end sequencing on an Illumina HiSeq 2000. To avoid cross-contamination, the mother libraries and the child libraries were prepared a month apart and sequenced in separate runs. Each donor had between about 450,000 and 2,300,000 distinct TCR beta clonotypes identified. Naive TCR beta clonotypes were estimated from low-frequency clonotypes matched to each donor's FACS-determined naive share, without sorting.

The V and J genes are TRBV6-1 and TRBJ2-7, with the D segment identity uncertain. The TCR sequence derives from a boy under 18 in good health. Sequenced input: blood. The CDR3 region has the sequence CASSDFFSFSYEQYF. The nucleotide sequence reads TGTGCCAGCAGTGATTTTTTTTCCTTCTCCTACGAGCAGTACTTC.